The clone carrying this T cell receptor (beta chain) was counted a few times. The assay was immunoSEQ multiplex PCR, and TCRdb's table has in-frame clones only and misses some. The sample yields about 89,000 clones, around 94% seen once. With 1 base clipped from V and 7 bases from J, the junction kept 6 bases outside the gene matches. Per germline, CDR1 GTSNPN and CDR2 SVGIG (reference sequence). The CDR3 length is 13 residues. This sample stems from a study of T cell changes during pregnancy in multiple sclerosis. The receptor was derived from a female donor with multiple sclerosis, enrolled in a pregnancy study. V is TRBV30 and J is TRBJ2-7, with 8 bases identical to TRBD1. The material sequenced was peripheral blood, taken in the third trimester of pregnancy. The CDR3 loop reads CAWSAQGAREQYF. CDR3 sequence (DNA): TGTGCCTGGAGTGCTCAGGGGGCGCGTGAGCAGTACTTC.